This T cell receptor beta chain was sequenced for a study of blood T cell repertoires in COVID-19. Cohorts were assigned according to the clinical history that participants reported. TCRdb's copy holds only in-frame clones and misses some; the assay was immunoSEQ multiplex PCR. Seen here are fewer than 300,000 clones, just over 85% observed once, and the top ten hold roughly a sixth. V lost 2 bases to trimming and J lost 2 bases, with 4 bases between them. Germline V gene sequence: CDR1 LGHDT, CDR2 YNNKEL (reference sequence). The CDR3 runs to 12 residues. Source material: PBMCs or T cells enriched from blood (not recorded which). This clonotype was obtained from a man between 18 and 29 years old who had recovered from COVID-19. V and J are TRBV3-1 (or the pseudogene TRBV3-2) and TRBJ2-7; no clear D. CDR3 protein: CASSQRAYEQYF. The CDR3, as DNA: TGTGCCAGCAGCCAACGGGCCTACGAGCAGTACTTC.